The 26 T cell receptor beta chains below all came from one sample that was sequenced in a study of beta chain features in type 1 diabetes (dated by TCRdb to about 2018). Their antigens remain unidentified. Broader findings and caveats from the paper: A moderate but significant shortening of TCRB CDR3 length was observed in type 1 diabetes patients in all four CD4+ subsets.

The receptor library was made with the immunoSEQ multiplex PCR assay. All of the isolated RNA was reverse transcribed with the High Capacity cDNA Reverse Transcription Kit, so expressed TCRB transcripts were sequenced. This is the immuneACCESS table as TCRdb keeps it, with only in-frame sequences that have V and J called. A part of the clones is gone; compared with another copy, unresolved V genes explain less than half, and the rest is unexplained. The sample data list more than 250,000 clones, and 14% to 15% of these were observed just once. The leading ten clones occupy around 0.015% of the sample. Source material: naive CD4+ T cells from blood. The meaning of the sample's cell subset or site label: true naive CD4+ T cells. These receptors originate from a man between 18 and 35 years old with type 1 diabetes.

The J gene is TRBJ2-4, the V gene TRBV28; weak D call: TRBD2 (7 bases). CDR1 and CDR2 (germline): MDHEN, SYDVKM. The CDR3 contains 22 residues. The V gene lost 8 bases and the J gene lost 8 bases, with 43 bases spanning the gap. The CDR3, as DNA: TGTGCCAGCGGCTCTCGGGGCGGGGGCGGAAAGAGTAGACTCCCAGTAACAGACATTCAGTACTTC. This sequence encodes CASGSRGGGGKSRLPVTDIQYF.

This clone was recorded a few times. This rearrangement joins TRBV6-6 to TRBJ2-5; TRBD2 agrees at 7 bases. This CDR3 has 14 residues. CDR1 MNHNY and CDR2 SVGAGI come from the germline V gene (reference sequence). V dropped 5 bases and J dropped 1; count of bases not matched to a gene: 4. The CDR3 DNA reads TGTGCCAGCAGTCTCCCTAGCGGCCAAGAGACCCAGTACTTC. Encoded protein: CASSLPSGQETQYF.

The chain uses TRBV28 and TRBJ2-3; D remains unclear. Germline values: CDR1 MDHEN, CDR2 SYDVKM. The CDR3 runs 15 residues. Trimming took off 1 base at V and 0 bases at J, with 8 bases between the two ends. CDR3 loop: CASSLSPPSTDTQYF. DNA for the CDR3: TGTGCCAGCAGTTTATCCCCCCCAAGCACAGATACGCAGTATTTT.

This clone was counted only a few times. The chain employs TRBV25-1 and TRBJ2-3, with D possibly TRBD2 on 7 matching bases. In germline, CDR1 is MGHDK, CDR2 SYGVNS. V gave up 3 bases and J gave up 0 bases, with 13 bases separating them. The CDR3 is 16 residues long. In DNA form, the CDR3 reads TGTGCCAGCAGTGATCCCGGGGGGCCAAGCACAGATACGCAGTATTTT. Protein: CASSDPGGPSTDTQYF.

The CDR3 reads CASSQEHRNYGYTF. The DNA for the CDR3 is TGCGCCAGCAGCCAGGAGCATAGAAACTATGGCTACACCTTC. J is TRBJ1-2 and V is TRBV4-1; no definite D call. The CDR3 length is 14 residues. Per the germline V gene, CDR1 is MGHRA and CDR2 is YSYEKL. The V gene lost 3 bases and the J gene lost 2 bases, with 10 bases spanning the gap.

This chain connects TRBV15 to TRBJ2-6, with TRBD1 as a possible D gene (6 bases). This CDR3 spans 17 amino acids. Germline lookup yields CDR1 LNHNV and CDR2 YYDKDF (reference sequence). Deletions cut 3 bases from V and 2 bases from J, with 14 bases between. The chain's CDR3 is CATSRASQGAGANVLTF. CDR3 in DNA: TGTGCCACCAGCAGGGCATCACAGGGTGCTGGGGCCAACGTCCTGACTTTC.

This clone came up a few times. The CDR3: CASRLAGGDTQYF. The CDR3, as DNA: TGTGCCAGCCGACTAGCGGGAGGAGATACGCAGTATTTT. The rearrangement joins TRBV27 to TRBJ2-3; 13 bases fit TRBD2. The germline V gene has CDR1 MNHEY and CDR2 SMNVEV (reference sequence). The V and J ends lost 8 bases and 5 bases, in that order; junction bases with no gene match: 1. The CDR3 is 13 residues long.

The chain has TRBV7-2 and TRBJ2-7; 9 positions agree with TRBD2. The CDR3 totals 15 residues. The ends lost 4 bases at V and 2 bases at J; junction bases unmatched: 6. The germline V gene has CDR1 SGHTA and CDR2 FQGNSA. CDR3 protein: CASSSEAGGTYEQYF. CDR3 coding DNA: TGTGCCAGCAGCTCTGAAGCGGGGGGTACCTACGAGCAGTACTTC.

The chain carries TRBV19 and TRBJ2-2, with D perhaps matching TRBD1 (6 bases). The CDR3 spans 15 residues. Trimming stripped 3 bases from V and 4 bases from J, with 12 bases between. The germline gives CDR1 LNHDA, CDR2 SQIVND (reference sequence). CDR3 amino acids: CASSIQGLITGELFF. CDR3 DNA sequence: TGTGCCAGTAGTATTCAGGGGTTGATCACCGGGGAGCTGTTTTTT.

The rearrangement links TRBV4-3 to TRBJ2-1; D is unclear. This CDR3 is 13 amino acids long. V was clipped by 5 bases and J by 4 bases, with 9 bases between them. The germline V gene has CDR1 LGHNA and CDR2 YSLEER. This CDR3 reads CASSDRSYNEQFF. CDR3 in DNA: TGCGCCAGCAGCGACCGGAGTTACAATGAGCAGTTCTTC.

This clone came up a few times. This chain joins TRBV4-3 and TRBJ2-7; tentative D call: TRBD2 (5 bases). CDR1 LGHNA and CDR2 YSLEER come from the germline V gene. Trimming removed 0 bases at V and 6 bases at J, with 18 bases between. CDR3 length equals 16 residues. The chain's CDR3 is CASSQEVRGWRSEQYF. The DNA of the CDR3 is TGCGCCAGCAGCCAAGAAGTCCGGGGATGGAGGAGCGAGCAGTACTTC.

In its sample, this clone was seen a few times. V is TRBV5-1 and J is TRBJ2-1; TRBD2 matches at 7 bases. The CDR3 has 15 amino acids. Germline V gene sequence: CDR1 SGHRS, CDR2 YFSETQ. Unmatched junction bases numbered 7, after V lost 4 bases and J lost 3 bases. The CDR3 loop is CASSPSGEGYNEQFF. CDR3 bases: TGCGCCAGCAGCCCGAGCGGGGAGGGCTACAATGAGCAGTTCTTC.

The rearrangement joins TRBV7-9 to TRBJ2-5; the D gene is possibly TRBD1 (6 bases). The CDR3 runs 14 residues. Looked up from germline, CDR1 is SEHNR and CDR2 is FQNEAQ (reference sequence). The V gene lost 5 bases and the J gene lost 1 base, with 11 bases spanning the gap. CDR3 bases: TGTGCCAGCAGCCTGGGACAAATCCAAGAGACCCAGTACTTC. It encodes CASSLGQIQETQYF.

There are a few counts of this clone. The chain couples TRBV20-1 to TRBJ2-1; D gene uncertain. Germline-derived CDR1 and CDR2 are DFQATT and SNEGSKA (reference sequence). Between the trimmed V and J ends, which lost 5 bases and 7 bases, there was a span of 6 bases. This CDR3 has 10 residues. The CDR3 bases are TGCAGTGCTCTAGATAATGAGCAGTTCTTC. This encodes CSALDNEQFF.

This clone was seen only a few times. V gene TRBV29-1 combines with J gene TRBJ2-5; D uncertain. Germline values: CDR1 SQVTM, CDR2 ANQGSEA. The V end was cut by 6 bases, the J end by 7 bases, with 18 bases between. This CDR3 has 13 residues. This CDR3 is CSVRSVLTGTQYF. CDR3 nucleotides: TGCAGCGTGAGATCCGTCCTCACTGGGACCCAGTACTTC. Full variable domain (outside the CDR3, taken from reference TRBV29-1 and TRBJ2-5): SAVISQKPSRDICQRGTSLTIQCQVDSQVTMMFWYRQQPGQSLTLIATANQGSEATYESGFVIDKFPISRPNLTFSTLTVSNMSPEDSSIYLCSVRSVLTGTQYFGPGTRLLVL.

This clone was seen a few times. This chain joins TRBV4-2 and TRBJ1-1; maybe TRBD1 (6 bases). V shed 2 bases and J shed 5 bases, with 15 bases lying between them. The CDR3 sequence is 15 residues long. CDR1 is LGHNA, CDR2 YNFKEQ, per germline. The CDR3, as DNA: TGTGCCAGCAGCCAAATCCGCAGGGGAGGGACTGAAGCTTTCTTT. Residues: CASSQIRRGGTEAFF.

The CDR3 coding sequence is TGTGCCAGCAGCTTAGAAGTACAGGGTCGCGAGACCCAGTACTTC. Protein: CASSLEVQGRETQYF. V gene TRBV11-2 combines with J gene TRBJ2-5, with D tentatively TRBD1 (6 bases). CDR3 length equals 15 residues. The V gene lost 0 bases and the J gene lost 5 bases, with 13 bases spanning the gap. Germline V lookup: CDR1 SGHAT, CDR2 FQNNGV.

This clone was counted a few times. This CDR3 is also generated by other DNA sequences in the sample. V and J are TRBV4-3 and TRBJ2-5; the match to TRBD2 covers 13 bases. CDR3 size: 16 residues. Germline CDR1 is LGHNA and CDR2 is YSLEER. V lost 1 base, J lost 1 base, and 0 bases stayed unmatched. The CDR3 DNA sequence: TGCGCCAGCAGCCAAGGACTAGCGGGGGGCCAAGAGACCCAGTACTTC. As protein: CASSQGLAGGQETQYF.

Only a few counts were recorded for this clone. This chain joins TRBV7-9 and TRBJ2-7, with 7 bases lining up with TRBD1. Trimming took 3 bases from V and 6 from J; bases not matched to a gene: 5. CDR3 size: 13 residues. Germline assignment: CDR1 SEHNR and CDR2 FQNEAQ (reference sequence). The CDR3 DNA is TGTGCCAGCAGCTTGATGACAGGGACCGAGCAGTACTTC. This translates into CASSLMTGTEQYF.

The chain is built from TRBV29-1 and TRBJ1-1, with D hard to call. Trimming cost V 3 bases and J 6 bases, with 17 bases left between them. The CDR3 has 14 amino acids. The germline V gene encodes CDR1 SQVTM and CDR2 ANQGSEA. The CDR3 here is CSVDLRFGVAEAFF. The CDR3 region has the DNA TGCAGCGTTGACCTGAGGTTCGGTGTCGCTGAAGCTTTCTTT.

This clone has a handful of counts. The V call is TRBV9, the J call TRBJ2-1; 8 bases fit TRBD1. This CDR3 has 14 residues. V was pared by 4 bases and J by 9 bases, with 9 bases of the junction left unmatched. Germline assignment: CDR1 SGDLS and CDR2 YYNGEE. The CDR3 is CASSPRTGSSEQFF. CDR3 DNA sequence: TGTGCCAGCAGCCCTCGGACAGGGAGTAGTGAGCAGTTCTTC.

The CDR3 nucleotides read TGTGCCAGCAGTGAAAACGAGGCTTTCTTT. Protein: CASSENEAFF. The V gene is TRBV2, the J gene TRBJ1-1; unclear D gene. The germline gives CDR1 SNHLY, CDR2 FYNNEI. CDR3 size: 10 residues. V was trimmed by 2 bases and J by 11 bases, leaving 6 bases between them.

The chain uses TRBV29-1 and TRBJ2-7; 14 nucleotides match TRBD2. Germline CDR1 reads SQVTM; CDR2 reads ANQGSEA. V lost 6 bases to trimming and J lost 3 bases; unmatched junction nucleotides: 7. The CDR3 covers 15 residues. The CDR3 region is CSVAFGTSGSYEQYF. Written as DNA, the CDR3 is TGCAGCGTCGCCTTCGGGACTAGCGGGAGCTACGAGCAGTACTTC.

The V call is TRBV29-1, the J call TRBJ2-3; D unresolved. Germline assignment: CDR1 SQVTM and CDR2 ANQGSEA. This CDR3 has 12 residues. V lost 7 bases, J lost 1 base, and 9 bases lay in between. In DNA form, the CDR3 reads TGCAGCGGGGCCGCAGGCACAGATACGCAGTATTTT. Amino acid sequence: CSGAAGTDTQYF.

The sample holds a few counts of this clone. V is TRBV5-6 and J is TRBJ2-3, with D possibly matching TRBD2 (6 bases). CDR1 and CDR2 (germline): SGHDT, YYEEEE. Deletions cut 3 bases from V and 6 bases from J, with 14 bases between. CDR3 length equals 14 residues. CDR3 amino acids: CASSSGPGEDTQYF. The CDR3 DNA follows: TGTGCCAGCAGCTCGGGACCGGGAGAGGATACGCAGTATTTT.

This clone was picked up a small number of times. V gene TRBV19 combines with J gene TRBJ2-1; weak D call: TRBD1 (5 bases). This CDR3 has 13 amino acids. V was shortened by 4 bases and J by 7 bases, with 11 bases between the two germline ends. Germline V gene lookup returns CDR1 LNHDA and CDR2 SQIVND (reference sequence). The CDR3, as DNA: TGTGCCAGTAGTAAGGGCAGACAGAATGAGCAGTTCTTC. Protein product: CASSKGRQNEQFF.